This T cell receptor beta chain was captured in a study of beta chain features in type 1 diabetes. As for this clone: Its antigen is still unknown.

A heparinised blood draw that averaged about 116 mL was obtained once from each donor. Since all of the isolated RNA was reverse transcribed, expressed TCRB transcripts were what got sequenced. It was found that naive, central memory and regulatory T cell samples averaged approximately 3.5 million reads. Assay: immunoSEQ multiplex PCR; the TCRdb copy retains only in-frame clones and omits some. This sample has hundreds of thousands of clones, with about 14% found just once. Study-wide results and limits: PCR might show a preference for shorter templates, equally across patients and controls.

Germline trimming cut 6 bases from V and 2 bases from J; bases unmatched to any gene: 10. Germline-derived CDR1 and CDR2 are MGHDK and SYGVNS. The CDR3 loop spans 16 amino acids. Sequencing was carried out using naive CD4+ T cells from blood. This chain connects TRBV25-1 to TRBJ1-2; 9 nucleotides match TRBD1. The TCR originated in a young man in good health. The chain's CDR3 is CASSPMGQGENYGYTF. The CDR3 DNA follows: TGTGCCAGCAGCCCAATGGGACAGGGAGAAAACTATGGCTACACCTTC.